The T cell receptor (beta chain) under discussion was sequenced for a study of cytomegalovirus exposure and HLA in healthy donors. Produced via immunoSEQ multiplex PCR; TCRdb's table is partial and in-frame only. The sample lists a few hundred thousand clones; 85% to 90% were seen once. General study findings and limits: It was found in a later analysis that first-cohort TCR clusters tended to co-occur in the approximately 130 validation repertoires.

V lost 4 bases, J lost 1 base, and 10 bases lay in between. Germline V gene lookup returns CDR1 LNHNV and CDR2 YYDKDF (reference sequence). CDR3 length equals 15 residues. Points on this clone: Its antigen remains unidentified.

Sequenced material: PBMCs. The rearrangement uses TRBV15 and TRBJ2-2; weak D call: TRBD2 (5 bases). This clonotype was obtained from a woman under 30 in good health and CMV-seronegative. This CDR3 is CATSIPGKNTGELFF. CDR3 in DNA: TGTGCCACCAGCATCCCCGGGAAGAACACCGGGGAGCTGTTTTTT.